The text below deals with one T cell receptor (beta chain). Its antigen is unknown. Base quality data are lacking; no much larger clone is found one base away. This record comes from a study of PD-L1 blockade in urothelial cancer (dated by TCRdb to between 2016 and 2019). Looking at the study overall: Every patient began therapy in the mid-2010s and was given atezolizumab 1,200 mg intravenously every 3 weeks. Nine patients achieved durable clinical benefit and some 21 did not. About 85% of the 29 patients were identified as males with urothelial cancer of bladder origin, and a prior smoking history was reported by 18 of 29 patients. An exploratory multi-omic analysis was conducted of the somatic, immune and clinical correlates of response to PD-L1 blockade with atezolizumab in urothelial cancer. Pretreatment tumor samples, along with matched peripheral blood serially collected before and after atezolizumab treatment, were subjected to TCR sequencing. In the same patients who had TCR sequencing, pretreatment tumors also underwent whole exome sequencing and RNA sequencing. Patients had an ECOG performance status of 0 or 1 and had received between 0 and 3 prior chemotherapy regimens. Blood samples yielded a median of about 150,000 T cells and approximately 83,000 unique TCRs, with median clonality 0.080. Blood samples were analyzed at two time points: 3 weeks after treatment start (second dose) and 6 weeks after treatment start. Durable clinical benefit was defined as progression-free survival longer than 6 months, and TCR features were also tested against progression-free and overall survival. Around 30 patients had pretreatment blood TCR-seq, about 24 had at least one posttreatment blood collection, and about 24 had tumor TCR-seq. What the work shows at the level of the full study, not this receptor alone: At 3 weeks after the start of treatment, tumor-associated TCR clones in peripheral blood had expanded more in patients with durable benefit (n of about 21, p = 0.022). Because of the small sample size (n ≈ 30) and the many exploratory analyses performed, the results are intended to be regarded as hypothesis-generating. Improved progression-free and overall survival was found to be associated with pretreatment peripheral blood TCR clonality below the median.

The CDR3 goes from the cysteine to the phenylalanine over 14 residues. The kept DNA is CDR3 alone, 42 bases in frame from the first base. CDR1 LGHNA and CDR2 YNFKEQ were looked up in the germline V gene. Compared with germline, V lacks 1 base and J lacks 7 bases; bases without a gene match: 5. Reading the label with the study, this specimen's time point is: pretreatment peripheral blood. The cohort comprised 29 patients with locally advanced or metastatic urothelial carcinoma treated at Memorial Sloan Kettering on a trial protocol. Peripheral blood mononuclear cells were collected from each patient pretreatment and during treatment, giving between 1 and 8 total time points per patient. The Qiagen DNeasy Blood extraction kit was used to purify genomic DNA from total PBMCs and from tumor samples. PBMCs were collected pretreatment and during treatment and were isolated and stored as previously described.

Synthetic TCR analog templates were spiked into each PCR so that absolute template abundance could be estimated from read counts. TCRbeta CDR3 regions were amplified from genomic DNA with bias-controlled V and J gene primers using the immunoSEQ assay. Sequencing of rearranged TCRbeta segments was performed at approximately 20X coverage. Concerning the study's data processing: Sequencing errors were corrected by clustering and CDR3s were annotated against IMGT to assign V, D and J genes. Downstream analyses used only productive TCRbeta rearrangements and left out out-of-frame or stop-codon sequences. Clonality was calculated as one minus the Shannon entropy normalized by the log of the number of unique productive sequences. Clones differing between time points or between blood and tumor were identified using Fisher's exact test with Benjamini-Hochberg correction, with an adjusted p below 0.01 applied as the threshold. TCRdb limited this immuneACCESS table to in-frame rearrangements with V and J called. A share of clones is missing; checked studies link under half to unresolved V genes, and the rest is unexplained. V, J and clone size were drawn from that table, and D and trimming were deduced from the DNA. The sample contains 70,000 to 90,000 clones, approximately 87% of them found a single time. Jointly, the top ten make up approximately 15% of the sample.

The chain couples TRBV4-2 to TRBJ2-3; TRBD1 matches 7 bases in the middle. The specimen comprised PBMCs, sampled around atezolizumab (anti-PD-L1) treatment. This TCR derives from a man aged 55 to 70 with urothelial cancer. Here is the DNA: TGTGCCAGCAGCCAAGGGCAACAGGGGAATACGCAGTATTTT. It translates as CASSQGQQGNTQYF.